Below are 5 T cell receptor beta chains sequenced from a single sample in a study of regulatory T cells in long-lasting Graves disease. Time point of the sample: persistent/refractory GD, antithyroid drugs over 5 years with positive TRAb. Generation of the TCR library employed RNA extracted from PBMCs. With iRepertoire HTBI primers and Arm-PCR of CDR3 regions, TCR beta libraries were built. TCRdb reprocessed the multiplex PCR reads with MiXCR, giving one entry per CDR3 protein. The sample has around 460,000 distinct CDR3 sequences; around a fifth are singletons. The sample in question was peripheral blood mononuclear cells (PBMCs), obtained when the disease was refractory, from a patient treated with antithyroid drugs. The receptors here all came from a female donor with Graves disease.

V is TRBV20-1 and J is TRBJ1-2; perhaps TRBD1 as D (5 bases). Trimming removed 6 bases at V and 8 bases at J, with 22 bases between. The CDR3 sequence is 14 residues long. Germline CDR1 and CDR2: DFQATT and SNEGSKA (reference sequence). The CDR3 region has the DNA TGCAGTGCCAACCCAAGGGGCGTTACGCGGGGCTACACCTTC. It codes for CSANPRGVTRGYTF.

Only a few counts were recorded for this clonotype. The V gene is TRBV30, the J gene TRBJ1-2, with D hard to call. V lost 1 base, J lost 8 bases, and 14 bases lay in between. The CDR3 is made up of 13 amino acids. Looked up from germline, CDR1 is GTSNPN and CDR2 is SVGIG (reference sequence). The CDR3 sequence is CAWSALGSTGYTF. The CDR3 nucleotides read TGTGCCTGGAGTGCCTTGGGGTCAACCGGCTACACCTTC.

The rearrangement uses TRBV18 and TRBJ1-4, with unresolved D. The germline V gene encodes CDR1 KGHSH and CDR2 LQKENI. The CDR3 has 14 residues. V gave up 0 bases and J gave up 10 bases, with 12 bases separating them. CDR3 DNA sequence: TGTGCCAGCTCACCACCGAGTGCCTCGGGAAAACTGTTTTTT. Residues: CASSPPSASGKLFF.

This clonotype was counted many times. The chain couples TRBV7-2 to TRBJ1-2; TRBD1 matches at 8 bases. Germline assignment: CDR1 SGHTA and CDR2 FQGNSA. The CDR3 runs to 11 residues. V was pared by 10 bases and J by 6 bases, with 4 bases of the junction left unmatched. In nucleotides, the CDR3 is TGTGCCATTGAGGACAGGGATGGCTACACCTTC. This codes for CAIEDRDGYTF.

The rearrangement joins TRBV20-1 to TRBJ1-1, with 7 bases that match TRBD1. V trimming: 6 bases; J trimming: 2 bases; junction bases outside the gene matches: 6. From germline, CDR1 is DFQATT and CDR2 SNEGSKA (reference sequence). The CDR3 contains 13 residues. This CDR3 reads CSAAGDRNTEAFF. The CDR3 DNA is TGCAGTGCCGCCGGGGACAGAAACACTGAAGCTTTCTTT.